This T cell receptor (beta chain) was found in a study of blood T cell repertoires in COVID-19. On the study more broadly: Sources were T cells, B-cell-depleted T cells, or PBMCs; the material itself was cDNA or gDNA.

Assay: immunoSEQ multiplex PCR; the TCRdb copy retains only in-frame clones and omits some. The sample gives some 68,000 clones, about 91% of which show up once; 7.3% is in the top ten. This CDR3 contains 15 residues. Germline loops: CDR1 SGHRS, CDR2 YFSETQ. Trimming took off 4 bases at V and 6 bases at J, with 19 bases between the two ends. The V and J genes are TRBV5-1 and TRBJ1-2; D might be TRBD1 (5 bases). The origin of this receptor is a man between 40 and 49 years old with COVID-19, enrolled during active disease. Sequences were obtained from peripheral blood. CDR3 DNA: TGCGCCAGCAGCGCTGGGGAGGGTTTGGGACATGGCTACACCTTC. It is translated as CASSAGEGLGHGYTF. The full variable domain, with the rest looked up from reference TRBV5-1 and TRBJ1-2, is KAGVTQTPRYLIKTRGQQVTLSCSPISGHRSVSWYQQTPGQGLQFLFEYFSETQRNKGNFPGRFSGRQFSNSRSEMNVSTLELGDSALYLCASSAGEGLGHGYTFGSGTRLTVV.